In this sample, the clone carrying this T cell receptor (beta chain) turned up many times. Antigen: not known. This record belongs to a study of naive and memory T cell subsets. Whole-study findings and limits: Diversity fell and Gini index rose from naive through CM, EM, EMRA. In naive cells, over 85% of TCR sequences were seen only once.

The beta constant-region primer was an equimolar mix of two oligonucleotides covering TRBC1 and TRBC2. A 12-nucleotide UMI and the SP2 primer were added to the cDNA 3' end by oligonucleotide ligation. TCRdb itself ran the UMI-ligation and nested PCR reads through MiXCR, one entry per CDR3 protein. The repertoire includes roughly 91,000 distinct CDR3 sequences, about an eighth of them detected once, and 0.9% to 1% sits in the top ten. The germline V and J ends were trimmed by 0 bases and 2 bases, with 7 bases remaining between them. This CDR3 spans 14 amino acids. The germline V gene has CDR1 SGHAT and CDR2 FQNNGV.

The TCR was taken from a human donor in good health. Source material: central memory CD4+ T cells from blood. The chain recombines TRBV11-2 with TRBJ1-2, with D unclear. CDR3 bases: TGTGCCAGCAGCTTAGAGGTCGGAAACTATGGCTACACCTTC. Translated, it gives CASSLEVGNYGYTF.